This record covers a single TCR beta chain. This clonotype appeared a few times. No antigen is known for it. No quality values exist for individual bases; no much larger clone is one base distant. This sample was included in a study of immune heterogeneity within non-small cell lung tumors (dated by TCRdb to 2017 to 2018). Concerning the study at large: Histology comprised a handful of squamous cell carcinomas, roughly ten non-squamous carcinomas and 1 tumor not otherwise specified. The study combined whole-exome sequencing, RNA-seq and TCR beta repertoire sequencing of multiple spatially distinct regions from each NSCLC tumor to examine intratumoral immune heterogeneity. TCR repertoires were analyzed from around 59 tumor loci of about 15 patients, while transcriptome data covered only approximately 42 loci from about a dozen patients. Neoantigen binding to each patient's HLA alleles was predicted with netMHCpan-3.0 for mutant peptides of 8 to 11 amino acids.

Clipping removes 2 bases from V and 0 bases from J, with 6 as the unmatched junction base count. Including the terminal cysteine and phenylalanine, the CDR3 comprises 17 residues. Only CDR3 DNA remains: 51 bases, in frame from the first base. The TCR beta CDR3 region was amplified with a multiplex PCR system, in which a first round of 10 cycles was run using 32 V-gene forward and 13 J-gene reverse primers. The first PCR round used a QIAGEN Multiplex PCR Kit, and the primer sequences were filed in Chinese patent CN105087789A. Illumina universal primers were attached in a second round of PCR run with the Phusion High-Fidelity PCR Kit. Sequencing of the TCR libraries was done on the Illumina HiSeq X Ten platform in paired-end mode with a 151 bp read length. In the original analysis: Cutadapt was used to discard reads without multiplex PCR primers, PEAR merged the read pairs, and MiXCR with default settings called the CDR3 regions. Shannon entropy measured repertoire diversity, while clonality was calculated as one minus the Shannon entropy divided by the ln of the count of productive unique sequences. Dominant or high-frequency T-cell clones were defined as clonotypes at frequencies of at least 0.5%. TCRdb reran the public reads through fastp at Q25 and MiXCR, keeping productive beta chains. Rows matching on CDR3 protein sequence are summarized as one entry with the most common DNA and genes. The V and J calls follow TCRdb's processing rather than the paper's. The sample table records around 12,000 distinct CDR3 sequences; around a fifth of these occur just once. The top ten constitute around 4.6% of the sample.

The TCR template was genomic DNA extracted from bulk tumor tissue, and around 0.55 ug of gDNA was amplified for each sample. During surgery, multiple biopsies were taken from each primary tumor and placed as far apart as possible within the tumor mass. The study cohort was described as untreated and was composed of newly diagnosed NSCLC cases undergoing curative surgery. The donor group was made up of about 15 newly diagnosed non-small cell lung cancer patients undergoing surgery with curative intent. A couple of independent pathologists examined the resected tumor masses. Only DNA and RNA samples of high quality went on to sequencing. Overall results and qualifications from the work: For the most part, high-frequency TCR beta clonotypes differed from one individual patient to another. Within a given patient, the same dominant CDR3B clonotypes showed up repeatedly across loci, although different tumor locations also carried unique high-frequency clones. A statistically significant but moderate positive correlation (R around 0.35) was observed between local T-cell repertoire clonality and local tumor mutational burden.

The rearrangement combines TRBV12-3 or TRBV12-4 with TRBJ2-4, with 8 bases in between that match TRBD2. The sequence was collected from a man in his 60s with non-small cell lung cancer. The sample comprised lung tumor tissue. The nucleotide sequence reads as follows: TGTGCCAGCAGTTTACTCTACAGCGGGGGAGCCAAAAACATTCAGTACTTC. It specifies CASSLLYSGGAKNIQYF.